What follows are 8 T cell receptor beta chains derived from one specimen sequenced in a study of blood T cell repertoires in COVID-19. TCRdb's table, derived via immunoSEQ multiplex PCR, lists solely in-frame clones and lacks some. The sample lists 50,000 to 70,000 clones, around 79% occurring once. Sequenced input: peripheral blood. The receptors originated from a man in his 60s with acute or convalescent COVID-19.

This sequence joins TRBV13 and TRBJ1-4; no definite D call. V was trimmed by 4 bases and J by 5 bases, leaving 2 bases between them. The germline V gene encodes CDR1 PRHDT and CDR2 FYEKMQ (reference sequence). There are 11 residues in the CDR3. CDR3 nucleotide sequence: TGTGCCAGCAGCTCGAATGAAAAACTGTTTTTT. It encodes CASSSNEKLFF.

This clone was recorded a few times. This CDR3 reads CASSPGGGTDTQYF. In nucleotides, the CDR3 is TGCGCCAGCAGCCCCGGGGGGGGCACAGATACGCAGTATTTT. This chain connects TRBV5-1 to TRBJ2-3; 8 bases fit TRBD2. The CDR3 runs 14 residues. The germline gives CDR1 SGHRS, CDR2 YFSETQ. V was clipped by 4 bases and J by 1 base; unmatched bases: 2.

V and J are TRBV2 and TRBJ1-5; D call uncertain. This CDR3 has 14 residues. With 6 bases removed from V and 4 bases from J, the gap between germline ends came to 13 bases. In germline, CDR1 is SNHLY, CDR2 FYNNEI. CDR3 sequence (DNA): TGTGCCAGCAGAGTTGGACTGTCAAATCAGCCCCAGCATTTT. Its protein is CASRVGLSNQPQHF.

The genes are TRBV4-1 and TRBJ1-3; D might be TRBD1 (5 bases). The CDR3 length is 17 residues. V dropped 4 bases and J dropped 0 bases, with 16 bases sitting between them. CDR1 is MGHRA and CDR2 is YSYEKL in the germline V gene. CDR3 amino acids: CASSPYPTGDSGNTIYF. The CDR3 DNA reads as TGCGCCAGCAGCCCGTACCCCACAGGCGACTCTGGAAACACCATATATTTT.

This clone was detected only a few times. The chain is built from TRBV9 and TRBJ1-4, with TRBD1 as a possible D gene (5 bases). CDR3 length equals 15 residues. Trimming took 0 bases from V and 0 from J, leaving 6 bases between them. Germline V gene lookup returns CDR1 SGDLS and CDR2 YYNGEE. DNA for the CDR3: TGTGCCAGCAGCGTAGGACAGACAACTAATGAAAAACTGTTTTTT. This gives the protein CASSVGQTTNEKLFF.

The V and J genes are TRBV19 and TRBJ2-3; 8 bases agree with TRBD2. CDR3 size: 15 residues. Germline CDR1 LNHDA, CDR2 SQIVND (reference sequence). The trim removed 5 bases at V and 7 bases at J, leaving 11 bases unmatched. The CDR3 DNA reads as TGTGCCAGTAGTGAAACTAGCGGCGCGTTCAATACGCAGTATTTT. Translation gives CASSETSGAFNTQYF.

This clone turned up a few times. The V and J genes are TRBV7-2 and TRBJ2-7, with TRBD2 identical over 10 bases. The CDR3 is made up of 15 amino acids. The trim removed 2 bases at V and 2 bases at J, leaving 3 bases unmatched. CDR1 and CDR2 (germline): SGHTA, FQGNSA. The CDR3 bases are TGTGCCAGCAGCTTAAAAAGCGGGGGGGCCTACGAGCAGTACTTC. Its protein is CASSLKSGGAYEQYF.

V gene TRBV11-2 combines with J gene TRBJ2-3; TRBD2 agrees at 7 bases. V shed 1 base and J 7 bases; nucleotides not matched to a gene: 8. The CDR3 runs to 15 residues. Germline CDR1 is SGHAT and CDR2 is FQNNGV. The CDR3 bases are TGTGCCAGCAGCTTAGTGGTCGGGGGACTATATACGCAGTATTTT. It codes for CASSLVVGGLYTQYF.